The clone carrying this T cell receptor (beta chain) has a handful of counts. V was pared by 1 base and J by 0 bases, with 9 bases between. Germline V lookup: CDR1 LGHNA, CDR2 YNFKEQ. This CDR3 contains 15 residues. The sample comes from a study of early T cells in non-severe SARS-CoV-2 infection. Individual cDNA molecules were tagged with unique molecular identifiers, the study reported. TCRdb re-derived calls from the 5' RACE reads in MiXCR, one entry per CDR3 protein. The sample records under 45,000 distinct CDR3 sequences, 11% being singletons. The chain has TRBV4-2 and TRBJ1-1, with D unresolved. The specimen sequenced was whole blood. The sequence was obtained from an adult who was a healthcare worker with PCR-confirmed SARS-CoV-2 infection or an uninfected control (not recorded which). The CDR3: CASSQGVSLNTEAFF. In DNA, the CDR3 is TGTGCCAGCAGCCAAGGGGTTTCCCTGAACACTGAAGCTTTCTTT.